The clone carrying this TCR beta chain has a handful of counts. These data originate in a study of response to subunit inactivated influenza vaccine. TCRdb reprocessed the RT-PCR reads with MiXCR, giving one entry per CDR3 protein. The sample has about 310,000 distinct CDR3 sequences; 20% to 25% are singletons. The origin of this receptor is a man in his fifties or sixties who received an inactivated influenza vaccine. The material sequenced was PBMCs from blood, taken less than 22 months after vaccination.

CDR3 loop: CASSPLRGRPAMNTEAFF. The CDR3 DNA reads TGTGCCAGCAGCCCACTGAGGGGGCGGCCAGCTATGAACACTGAAGCTTTCTTT. The V call is TRBV11-1, the J call TRBJ1-1, with 7 bases lining up with TRBD1. Germline V lookup: CDR1 SGHAT, CDR2 FQDESV (reference sequence). The V and J ends lost 5 bases and 0 bases, in that order; junction bases with no gene match: 15. This CDR3 is 18 amino acids long.